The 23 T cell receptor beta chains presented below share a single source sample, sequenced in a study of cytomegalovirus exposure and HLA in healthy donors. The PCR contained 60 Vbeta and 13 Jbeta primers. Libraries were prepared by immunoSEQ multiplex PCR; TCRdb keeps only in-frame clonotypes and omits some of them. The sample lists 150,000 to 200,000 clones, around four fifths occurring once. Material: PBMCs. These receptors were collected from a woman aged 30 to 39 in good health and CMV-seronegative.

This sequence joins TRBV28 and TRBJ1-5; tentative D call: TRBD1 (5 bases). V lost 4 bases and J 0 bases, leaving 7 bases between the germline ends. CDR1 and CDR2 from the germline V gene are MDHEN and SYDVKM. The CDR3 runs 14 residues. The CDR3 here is CASSSGGSNQPQHF. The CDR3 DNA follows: TGTGCCAGCAGTTCGGGGGGTAGCAATCAGCCCCAGCATTTT.

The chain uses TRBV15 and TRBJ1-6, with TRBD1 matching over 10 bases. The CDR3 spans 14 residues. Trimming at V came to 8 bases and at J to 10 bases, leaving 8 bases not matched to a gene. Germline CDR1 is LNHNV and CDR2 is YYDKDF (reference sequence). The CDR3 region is CATAGQGSQSPLHF. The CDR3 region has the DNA TGTGCCACCGCGGGACAGGGGAGTCAGTCACCCCTCCACTTT.

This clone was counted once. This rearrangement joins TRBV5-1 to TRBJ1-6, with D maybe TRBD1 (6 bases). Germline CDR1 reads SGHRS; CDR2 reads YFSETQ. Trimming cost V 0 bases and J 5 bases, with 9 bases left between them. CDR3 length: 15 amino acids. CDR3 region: CASSLGGQNNSPLHF. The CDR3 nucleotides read TGCGCCAGCAGCTTGGGTGGACAGAATAATTCACCCCTCCACTTT.

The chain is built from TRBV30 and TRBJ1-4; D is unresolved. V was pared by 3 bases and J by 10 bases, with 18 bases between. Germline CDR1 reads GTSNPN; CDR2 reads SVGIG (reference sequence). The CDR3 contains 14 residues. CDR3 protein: CAWSDNEPRGKLFF. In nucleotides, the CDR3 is TGTGCCTGGAGCGATAACGAACCTAGAGGAAAACTGTTTTTT.

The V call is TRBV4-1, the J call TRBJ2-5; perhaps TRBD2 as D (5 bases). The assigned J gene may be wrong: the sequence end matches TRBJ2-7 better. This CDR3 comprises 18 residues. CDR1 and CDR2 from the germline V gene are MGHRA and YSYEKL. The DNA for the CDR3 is TGCGCCAGCAGCCACGGAGGTGTACTCCGAGATCAGTCCTACGAGCAGTACTTC. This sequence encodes CASSHGGVLRDQSYEQYF.

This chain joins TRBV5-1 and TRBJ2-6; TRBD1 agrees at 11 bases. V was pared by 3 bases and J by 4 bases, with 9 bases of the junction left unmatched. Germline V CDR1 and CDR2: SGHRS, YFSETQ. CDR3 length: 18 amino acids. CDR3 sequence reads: CASSSRDRGSPGANVLTF. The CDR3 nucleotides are TGCGCCAGCAGCTCCCGGGACAGGGGGTCTCCCGGGGCCAACGTCCTGACTTTC.

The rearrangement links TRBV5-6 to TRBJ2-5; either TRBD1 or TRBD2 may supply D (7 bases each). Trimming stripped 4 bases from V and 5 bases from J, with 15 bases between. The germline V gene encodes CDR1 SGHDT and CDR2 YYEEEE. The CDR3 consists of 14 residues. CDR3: CASSMGLQGETQYF. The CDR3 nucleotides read TGTGCCAGCAGCATGGGACTACAGGGGGAGACCCAGTACTTC.

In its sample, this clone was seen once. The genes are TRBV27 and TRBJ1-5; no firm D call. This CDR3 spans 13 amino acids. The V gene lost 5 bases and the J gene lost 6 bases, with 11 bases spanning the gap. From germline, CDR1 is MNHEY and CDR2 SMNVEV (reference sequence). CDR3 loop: CASSPWAGQPQHF. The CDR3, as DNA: TGTGCCAGCAGTCCATGGGCTGGTCAGCCCCAGCATTTT.

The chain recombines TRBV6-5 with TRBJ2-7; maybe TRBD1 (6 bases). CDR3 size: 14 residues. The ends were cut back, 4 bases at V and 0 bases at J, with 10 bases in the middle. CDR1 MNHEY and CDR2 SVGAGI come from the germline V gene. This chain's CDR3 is CASSLGGFSYEQYF. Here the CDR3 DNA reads TGTGCCAGCAGTTTAGGGGGTTTCTCCTACGAGCAGTACTTC.

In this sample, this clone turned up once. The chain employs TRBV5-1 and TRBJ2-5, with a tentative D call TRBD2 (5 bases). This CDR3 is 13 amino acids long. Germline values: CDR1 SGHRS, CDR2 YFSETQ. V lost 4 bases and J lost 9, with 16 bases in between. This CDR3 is CASSPQLPEAQYF. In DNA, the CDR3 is TGCGCCAGCAGCCCCCAACTCCCGGAGGCCCAGTACTTC. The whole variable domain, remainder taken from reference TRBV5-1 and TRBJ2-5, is KAGVTQTPRYLIKTRGQQVTLSCSPISGHRSVSWYQQTPGQGLQFLFEYFSETQRNKGNFPGRFSGRQFSNSRSEMNVSTLELGDSALYLCASSPQLPEAQYFGPGTRLLVL.

The CDR3 region has the DNA TGTGCCAGCACCAGTCAGGGGCCCGGAAACACCATATATTTT. Translating it yields CASTSQGPGNTIYF. The V and J genes are TRBV10-3 and TRBJ1-3; tentatively, D is TRBD1 (6 bases). V was shortened by 10 bases and J by 4 bases, with 17 bases between the two germline ends. CDR1 and CDR2 from the germline V gene are ENHRY and SYGVKD. This CDR3 comprises 14 residues.

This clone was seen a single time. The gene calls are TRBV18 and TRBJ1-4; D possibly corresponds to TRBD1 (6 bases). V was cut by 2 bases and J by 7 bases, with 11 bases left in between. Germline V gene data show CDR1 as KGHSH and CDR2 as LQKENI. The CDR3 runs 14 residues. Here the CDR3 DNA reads TGTGCCAGCTCACCAAGAGGGGGGGGTGAAAAACTGTTTTTT. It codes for CASSPRGGGEKLFF.

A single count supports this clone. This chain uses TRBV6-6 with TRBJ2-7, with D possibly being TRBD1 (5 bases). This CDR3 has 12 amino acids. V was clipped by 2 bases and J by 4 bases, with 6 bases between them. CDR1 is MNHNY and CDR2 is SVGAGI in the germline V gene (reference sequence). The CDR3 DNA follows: TGTGCCAGCAGTTACAGGGGTTACGAGCAGTACTTC. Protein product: CASSYRGYEQYF.

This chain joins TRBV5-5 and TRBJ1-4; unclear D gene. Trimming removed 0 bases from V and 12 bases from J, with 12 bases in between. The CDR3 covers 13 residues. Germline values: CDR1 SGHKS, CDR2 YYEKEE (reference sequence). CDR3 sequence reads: CASSLELRLELFF. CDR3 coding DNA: TGTGCCAGCAGCTTGGAATTGCGGCTCGAACTGTTTTTT.

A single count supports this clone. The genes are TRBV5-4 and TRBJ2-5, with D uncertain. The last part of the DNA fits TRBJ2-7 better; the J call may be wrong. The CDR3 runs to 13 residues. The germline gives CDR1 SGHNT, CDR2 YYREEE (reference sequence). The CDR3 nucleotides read TGTGCCAGCAGCTTGCCGACGGACTACGAGCAGTACTTC. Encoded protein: CASSLPTDYEQYF.

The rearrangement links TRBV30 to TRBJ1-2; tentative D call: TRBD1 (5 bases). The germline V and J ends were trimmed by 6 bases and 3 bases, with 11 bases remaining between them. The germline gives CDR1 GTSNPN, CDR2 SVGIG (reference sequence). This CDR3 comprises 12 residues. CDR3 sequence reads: CACRPGDYGYTF. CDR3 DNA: TGTGCCTGTCGGCCGGGGGACTATGGCTACACCTTC.

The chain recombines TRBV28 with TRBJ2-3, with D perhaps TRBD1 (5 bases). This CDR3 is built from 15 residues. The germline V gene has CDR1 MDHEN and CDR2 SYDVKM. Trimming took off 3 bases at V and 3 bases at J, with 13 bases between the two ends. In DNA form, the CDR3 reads TGTGCCAGCAGTTTTATTAGGGGCTCGACAGATACGCAGTATTTT. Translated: CASSFIRGSTDTQYF.

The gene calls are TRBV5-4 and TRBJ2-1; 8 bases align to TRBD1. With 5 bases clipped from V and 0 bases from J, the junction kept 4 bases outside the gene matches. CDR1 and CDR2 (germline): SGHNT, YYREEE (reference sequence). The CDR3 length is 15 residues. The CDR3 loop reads CASSPDRGSYNEQFF. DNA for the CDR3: TGTGCCAGCAGTCCTGACAGGGGCTCCTACAATGAGCAGTTCTTC.

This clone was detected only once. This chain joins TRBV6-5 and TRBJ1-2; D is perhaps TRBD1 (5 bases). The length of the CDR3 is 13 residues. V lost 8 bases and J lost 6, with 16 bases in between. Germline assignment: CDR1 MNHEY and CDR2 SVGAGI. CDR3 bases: TGTGCCAGCGGGGGGGATCCGACTAATGGCTACACCTTC. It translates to CASGGDPTNGYTF.

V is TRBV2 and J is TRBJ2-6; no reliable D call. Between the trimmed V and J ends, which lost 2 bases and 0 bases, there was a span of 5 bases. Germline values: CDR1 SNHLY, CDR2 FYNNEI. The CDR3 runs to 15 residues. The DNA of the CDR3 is TGTGCCAGCAGTGAACAGTTCTCTGGGGCCAACGTCCTGACTTTC. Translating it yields CASSEQFSGANVLTF.

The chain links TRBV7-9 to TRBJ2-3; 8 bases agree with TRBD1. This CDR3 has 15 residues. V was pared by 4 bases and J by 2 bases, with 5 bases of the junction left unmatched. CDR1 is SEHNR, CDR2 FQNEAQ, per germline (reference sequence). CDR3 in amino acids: CASSSGQGNTDTQYF. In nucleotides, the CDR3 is TGTGCCAGCAGCTCCGGACAGGGAAACACAGATACGCAGTATTTT.

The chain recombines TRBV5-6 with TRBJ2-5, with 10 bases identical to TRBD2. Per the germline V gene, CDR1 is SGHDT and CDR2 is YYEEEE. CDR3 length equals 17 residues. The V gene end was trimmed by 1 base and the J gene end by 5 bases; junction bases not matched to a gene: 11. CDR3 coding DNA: TGTGCCAGCAGCTTGCCTAGCGGGGGACCTCACGGGGAGACCCAGTACTTC. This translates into CASSLPSGGPHGETQYF. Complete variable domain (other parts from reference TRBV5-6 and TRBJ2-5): DAGVTQSPTHLIKTRGQQVTLRCSPKSGHDTVSWYQQALGQGPQFIFQYYEEEERQRGNFPDRFSGHQFPNYSSELNVNALLLGDSALYLCASSLPSGGPHGETQYFGPGTRLLVL.

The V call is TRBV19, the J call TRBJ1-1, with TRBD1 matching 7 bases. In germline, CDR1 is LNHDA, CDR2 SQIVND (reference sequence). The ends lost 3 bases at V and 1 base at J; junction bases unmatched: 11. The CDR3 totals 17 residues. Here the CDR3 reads CASSMPGTVRSNTEAFF. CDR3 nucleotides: TGTGCCAGTAGTATGCCGGGGACAGTCAGATCGAACACTGAAGCTTTCTTT.